This T cell receptor (beta chain) was documented in a study of T cell repertoires in cytomegalovirus infection. The V gene end was trimmed by 11 bases and the J gene end by 9 bases; junction bases not matched to a gene: 15. The CDR3 is 14 residues long. Germline V gene data show CDR1 as MNHEY and CDR2 as SVGEGT. TCRdb passed the reads through MiXCR, listing each CDR3 protein once. Among around 450,000 distinct CDR3 sequences listed, about 33% were seen once. This clonotype was recorded many times. The source of this sequence is a human donor in good health (CMV status not recorded). Some clones in this sample may be carry-over from other donors' samples. Sequencing was performed on PBMCs. The chain carries TRBV6-2 or TRBV6-3 and TRBJ1-5; 8 nucleotides match TRBD1. The CDR3 DNA reads TGTGCCTGCTCGGGACAGGTCCCAGGGGCGCCCCAGCATTTT. It yields the protein CACSGQVPGAPQHF.